What follows describes a single T cell receptor (beta chain). An input of 0.5 to 1 ug of RNA was subjected to reverse transcription using random hexamers. Each CDR3 protein gets one entry after TCRdb re-called the immunoSEQ multiplex PCR reads with MiXCR. The table records under 200,000 distinct CDR3 sequences, 85% to 95% of them present only once. This specimen comes from a study of CD8 T cells in Susac syndrome. Trimming removed 3 bases from V and 1 base from J, with 3 bases in between. The length of the CDR3 is 11 residues. Germline CDR1 and CDR2: DFQATT and SNEGSKA (reference sequence). The TCR sequence derives from a human donor in good health. The specimen sequenced was CD4+ T cells from PBMCs. This rearrangement joins TRBV20-1 to TRBJ2-5, with D unclear. The DNA of the CDR3 is TGCAGTGCTAGTGTCCAAGAGACCCAGTACTTC. It encodes CSASVQETQYF.